Listed below are T cell receptor beta chains from one sample, sequenced in a study of regulatory T cells in long-lasting Graves disease. TCRdb itself ran the multiplex PCR reads through MiXCR, one entry per CDR3 protein. The table shows about 560,000 distinct CDR3 sequences, with about 16% occurring only once. The same sample was also used in a study of T cells in Graves' hyperthyroidism and ophthalmopathy.

The source was peripheral blood mononuclear cells (PBMCs), collected at new diagnosis, from a patient treated with antithyroid drugs. The receptor set was obtained from a man between 18 and 29 years old with Graves disease. CDR3s include the opening cysteine and the closing phenylalanine or tryptophan. The D gene is left open where the match is weak. Size values are once, few and many counts, or a class for expanded clones, and some rows have none.

size,V,D,J,DNA,CDR3
NA,TRBV5-1,NA,TRBJ2-7,TGCGCCAGCAGCTTGGCGGGACAGAGCGGGTCGTCCTACGAGCAGTACTTC,CASSLAGQSGSSYEQYF
few,TRBV20-1,NA,TRBJ2-7,TGCAGTGCCCACCGGGCCCACCGCGACGAGCAGTACTTC,CSAHRAHRDEQYF
NA,TRBV20-1,NA,TRBJ1-4,TGCAGTGCTTCGACAGGAGCTAATGAAAAACTGTTTTTT,CSASTGANEKLFF
few,TRBV27,NA,TRBJ2-3,TGTGCCAGCAGTTTAAGGGACTGGGGAGATACGCAGTATTTT,CASSLRDWGDTQYF
NA,TRBV4-1,NA,TRBJ1-6,TGCGCCAGCAGCCAAGAGGTTAGCTCCTATAATTCACCCCTCCACTTT,CASSQEVSSYNSPLHF
NA,TRBV6-1,TRBD1,TRBJ2-7,TGTGCCAGCAGCCAACGGACAGGGGGCGCGTCCTACGAGCAGTACTTC,CASSQRTGGASYEQYF
NA,TRBV12-3/TRBV12-4,TRBD2,TRBJ2-1,TGTGCCAGCGTTAGCGGGAGAGGAGGCAATGAGCAGTTCTTC,CASVSGRGGNEQFF
many,TRBV6-5,TRBD2,TRBJ2-7,TGTGCCAGCAGTTTTTCGGCTAGCGGAGCCTACGAGCAGTACTTC,CASSFSASGAYEQYF
NA,TRBV6-1,TRBD1,TRBJ2-5,TGTGCCAGCTGGGGGTCTGGACAGGGTATAGAGACCCAGTACTTC,CASWGSGQGIETQYF
many,TRBV5-1,NA,TRBJ2-7,TGCGCCAGCAGCCCCCCGGCCCCCCTCTACGAGCAGTACTTC,CASSPPAPLYEQYF
NA,TRBV11-2,NA,TRBJ2-1,TGTGCCAGCAGCTTAGAAGGGGGAGGCCACAATGAGCAGTTCTTC,CASSLEGGGHNEQFF